What follows are 32 T cell receptor beta chains derived from one specimen sequenced in a study of blood T cell repertoires in COVID-19. Sequenced by immunoSEQ multiplex PCR; TCRdb stores in-frame clones only, minus some. The table shows approximately 240,000 clones, with less than 85% occurring only once. The source material was peripheral blood. The receptor source for this set is a woman over 75 with active or convalescent COVID-19.

The chain carries TRBV2 and TRBJ1-6, with D hard to call. With 10 bases removed from V and 8 bases from J, the gap between germline ends came to 15 bases. The CDR3 runs 13 residues. Germline-derived CDR1 and CDR2 are SNHLY and FYNNEI. The CDR3, as DNA: TGTGCCACTTCCGGAGAGAACGATTCACCCCTCCACTTT. Amino acids: CATSGENDSPLHF.

The V call is TRBV5-1, the J call TRBJ1-4, with D possibly TRBD1 on 6 matching bases. Germline CDR1 SGHRS, CDR2 YFSETQ. The V gene lost 5 bases and the J gene lost 8 bases, with 16 bases spanning the gap. The CDR3 spans 14 residues. The CDR3 DNA reads TGCGCCAGCAGTCTCGAGGGACATGGGGAAAAACTGTTTTTT. Its protein product is CASSLEGHGEKLFF.

The CDR3 nucleotides read TGTGCCACCACCGGGACAGGGGGCACTGAAGCTTTCTTT. It yields the protein CATTGTGGTEAFF. The J gene is TRBJ1-1, the V gene TRBV24-1, with 11 bases aligning to TRBD1. This CDR3 has 13 residues. Germline-derived CDR1 and CDR2 are KGHDR and SFDVKD. With V trimmed by 8 bases and J by 4 bases, 2 bases remained unmatched.

The chain combines TRBV5-4 with TRBJ2-7; TRBD1 matches at 10 bases. Looked up from germline, CDR1 is SGHNT and CDR2 is YYREEE (reference sequence). The CDR3 covers 15 residues. V lost 2 bases to trimming and J lost 1 base; unmatched junction nucleotides: 3. The CDR3 nucleotides read TGTGCCAGCAGCTTTGACAGGGGGCCATCCTACGAGCAGTACTTC. Translating gives CASSFDRGPSYEQYF.

Here the CDR3 reads CASSSSRTYEQYF. The CDR3 nucleotides are TGCGCCAGCAGCTCCAGTCGAACCTACGAGCAGTACTTC. The chain recombines TRBV5-1 with TRBJ2-7; no clear D gene. The CDR3 length is 13 residues. V shed 3 bases and J shed 2 bases, with 9 bases lying between them. Germline-derived CDR1 and CDR2 are SGHRS and YFSETQ.

This clone was counted a single time. The chain is built from TRBV5-1 and TRBJ2-5; 13 bases align to TRBD2. Trimming took 5 bases from V and 0 from J; bases not matched to a gene: 13. Germline V gene lookup returns CDR1 SGHRS and CDR2 YFSETQ. The CDR3 sequence is 19 residues long. The CDR3 reads CASRRTGTSGIKYQETQYF. CDR3 sequence (DNA): TGCGCCAGCAGACGGACCGGGACTAGCGGGATCAAGTACCAAGAGACCCAGTACTTC.

The V and J genes are TRBV10-3 and TRBJ1-5, with 7 bases identical to TRBD1. V lost 4 bases, J lost 9 bases, and 6 bases stayed unmatched. This CDR3 contains 13 residues. CDR1 and CDR2 from the germline V gene are ENHRY and SYGVKD. CDR3 nucleotide sequence: TGTGCCATCAGTGGCCAGGGGGATTGGCCCCAGCATTTT. Protein sequence: CAISGQGDWPQHF.

The chain joins TRBV2 to TRBJ2-1; D is unresolved. Germline-derived CDR1 and CDR2 are SNHLY and FYNNEI. The CDR3 is 12 amino acids. Trimming cost V 4 bases and J 10 bases, with 11 bases left between them. The CDR3 sequence is CASSAQTEEQFF. For the CDR3, the DNA is TGTGCCAGCAGTGCACAGACGGAAGAGCAGTTCTTC.

The chain recombines TRBV16 with TRBJ1-2; D remains unclear. The CDR3 is made up of 11 amino acids. Deletions cut 4 bases from V and 4 bases from J, with 4 bases between. Germline assignment: CDR1 KGHSY and CDR2 FQNENV. This CDR3 is CASSRGYGYTF. Here the CDR3 DNA reads TGTGCCAGCAGCCGCGGCTATGGCTACACCTTC. Using reference TRBV16 and TRBJ1-2 for the parts outside the CDR3, the full variable domain is GEEVAQTPKHLVRGEGQKAKLYCAPIKGHSYVFWYQQVLKNEFKFLISFQNENVFDETGMPKERFSAKCLPNSPCSLEIQATKLEDSAVYFCASSRGYGYTFGSGTRLTVV.

In DNA form, the CDR3 reads TGTGCCAGCAGCTTATTTGGGACTAGCGGGGGAGTATGGGATACGCAGTATTTT. This codes for CASSLFGTSGGVWDTQYF. The chain recombines TRBV7-6 with TRBJ2-3, with 14 nucleotides matching TRBD2. CDR1 and CDR2 (germline): SGHVS, FNYEAQ. Losses at the gene ends were 2 bases for V and 6 bases for J; bases not matched to a gene: 10. The CDR3 is made up of 18 amino acids. The full variable domain, in which reference TRBV7-6 and TRBJ2-3 provide the parts outside the CDR3, is GAGVSQSPRYKVTKRGQDVALRCDPISGHVSLYWYRQALGQGPEFLTYFNYEAQQDKSGLPNDRFSAERPEGSISTLTIQRTEQRDSAMYRCASSLFGTSGGVWDTQYFGPGTRLTVL.

The chain recombines TRBV7-2 with TRBJ1-6, with D tentatively TRBD1 (6 bases). The germline V gene has CDR1 SGHTA and CDR2 FQGNSA. This CDR3 contains 14 residues. V gave up 4 bases and J gave up 8 bases, with 12 bases separating them. The CDR3 coding sequence is TGTGCCAGCAGCTGGGGGCCGCCGTATTCACCCCTCCACTTT. Its protein product is CASSWGPPYSPLHF.

The CDR3 is CASSQTASTDTQYF. The CDR3 region has the DNA TGCGCCAGCAGCCAGACAGCTAGCACAGATACGCAGTATTTT. V usage is TRBV5-1 and J usage is TRBJ2-3; possibly TRBD1 for D (5 bases). Per germline, CDR1 SGHRS and CDR2 YFSETQ. V was pared by 4 bases and J by 0 bases, with 9 bases between. The CDR3 totals 14 residues. Variable domain in full (rest from reference TRBV5-1 and TRBJ2-3): KAGVTQTPRYLIKTRGQQVTLSCSPISGHRSVSWYQQTPGQGLQFLFEYFSETQRNKGNFPGRFSGRQFSNSRSEMNVSTLELGDSALYLCASSQTASTDTQYFGPGTRLTVL.

CDR3 residues: CASSFGWGTGDSPLHF. The CDR3 DNA follows: TGTGCCAGCAGCTTTGGGTGGGGGACAGGGGATTCACCCCTCCACTTT. The chain links TRBV7-9 to TRBJ1-6; TRBD1 agrees at 10 bases. Germline CDR1 reads SEHNR; CDR2 reads FQNEAQ (reference sequence). The V and J ends lost 3 bases and 8 bases, in that order; junction bases with no gene match: 7. CDR3 length: 16 residues.

Written as DNA, the CDR3 is TGTGCCAGCAGCTTAGCGGGACGGGAGACAGATACGCAGTATTTT. Its translation: CASSLAGRETDTQYF. This chain uses TRBV7-9 with TRBJ2-3, with a weak D call TRBD2 (6 bases). Germline V lookup: CDR1 SEHNR, CDR2 FQNEAQ (reference sequence). The V gene lost 0 bases and the J gene lost 3 bases, with 10 bases spanning the gap. This CDR3 comprises 15 residues.

The J gene is TRBJ1-2, the V gene TRBV5-1; TRBD1 is a possible D gene (6 bases). The ends were cut back, 4 bases at V and 0 bases at J, with 10 bases in the middle. The CDR3 is 14 amino acids. CDR1 is SGHRS, CDR2 YFSETQ, per germline. For the CDR3, the DNA is TGCGCCAGCAGCGCAGGGGCCGCTAACTATGGCTACACCTTC. Its protein product is CASSAGAANYGYTF.

The chain recombines TRBV6-5 with TRBJ1-2, with TRBD1 identical over 8 bases. Germline loops: CDR1 MNHEY, CDR2 SVGAGI. The CDR3 totals 15 residues. Unmatched junction bases numbered 11, after V lost 6 bases and J lost 5 bases. The CDR3 nucleotides read TGTGCCAGCAGAAGTTCCGGGCAGGGGGCTTATGGCTACACCTTC. Translation gives CASRSSGQGAYGYTF.

The chain has TRBV10-2 and TRBJ2-7, with 16 bases identical to TRBD2. After removal of 6 bases from V and 3 bases from J, the junction contained 8 bases not matched to a gene. The germline gives CDR1 WSHSY, CDR2 SAAADI. The CDR3 contains 17 residues. The CDR3 sequence: CASSAGLAGGPFYEQYF. The CDR3 DNA reads as TGCGCCAGCAGCGCGGGACTAGCGGGAGGGCCCTTCTACGAGCAGTACTTC.

The chain's CDR3 is CASSSAGTIYNEQFF. DNA for the CDR3: TGTGCCAGCAGTTCAGCGGGGACTATCTACAATGAGCAGTTCTTC. The rearrangement joins TRBV28 to TRBJ2-1; 7 bases are shared with TRBD2. Germline V gene sequence: CDR1 MDHEN, CDR2 SYDVKM. This CDR3 is built from 15 residues. Unmatched junction bases numbered 6, after V lost 4 bases and J lost 3 bases.

The V gene is TRBV19, the J gene TRBJ1-6; no clear D gene. The V gene's germline CDR1 is LNHDA and CDR2 SQIVND (reference sequence). The CDR3 covers 14 residues. The V and J ends lost 6 bases and 7 bases respectively, with 13 bases between them. This CDR3 reads CASRPKIQNSPLHF. The CDR3 nucleotides read TGTGCCAGTAGACCGAAGATACAGAATTCACCCCTCCACTTT.

V is TRBV6-5 and J is TRBJ1-5, with 7 bases identical to TRBD1. V trimming: 5 bases; J trimming: 9 bases; junction bases outside the gene matches: 13. This CDR3 is built from 15 residues. Germline assignment: CDR1 MNHEY and CDR2 SVGAGI. The CDR3 reads CASSRGTDVMLPQHF. CDR3 in DNA: TGTGCCAGCAGTCGGGGGACAGACGTAATGCTGCCCCAGCATTTT.

V and J are TRBV2 and TRBJ2-7; tentatively, D is TRBD2 (6 bases). The CDR3 extends over 14 amino acids. Trimming pared 8 bases from V and 6 bases from J, leaving 20 bases between. CDR1 and CDR2 from the germline V gene are SNHLY and FYNNEI. This CDR3 reads CASFLGGLVREQYF. The CDR3 DNA reads TGTGCCAGCTTCTTGGGGGGATTGGTTCGCGAGCAGTACTTC.

This chain joins TRBV7-2 and TRBJ2-7, with D maybe TRBD2 (6 bases). CDR1 is SGHTA, CDR2 FQGNSA, per germline. The CDR3 runs 16 residues. V was shortened by 6 bases and J by 4 bases, with 22 bases between the two germline ends. CDR3 protein: CASRYNAGGESYEQYF. The CDR3 region has the DNA TGTGCCAGCAGATATAACGCCGGCGGGGAGTCGTACGAGCAGTACTTC.

The rearrangement links TRBV21-1 to TRBJ2-3; the table's D gene call, TRBD2, was not cross checked with the DNA. TRBV21-1 is a pseudogene. The CDR3 has 14 amino acids. The CDR3 loop is CASSKGPGGNTQYF. The CDR3 DNA reads as TGTGCCAGCAGCAAGGGTCCCGGAGGGAACACGCAGTATTTT.

J is TRBJ1-2 and V is TRBV14; D not certain. Germline assignment: CDR1 SGHDN and CDR2 FVKESK. CDR3 length equals 12 residues. V lost 5 bases to trimming and J lost 10 bases, with 14 bases between them. DNA for the CDR3: TGTGCCAGCAGCATGGTTACTAACCACTACACCTTC. Protein: CASSMVTNHYTF.

The rearrangement links TRBV7-8 to TRBJ2-5; 11 bases are shared with TRBD2. In germline, CDR1 is SGHVS, CDR2 FQNEAQ. V lost 3 bases and J lost 4; bases outside the gene matches: 13. This CDR3 region has 18 residues. The CDR3 protein is CASSFSGRLAGLSETQYF. CDR3 in DNA: TGTGCCAGCAGCTTTAGCGGGAGACTAGCGGGATTATCAGAGACCCAGTACTTC.

The chain combines TRBV27 with TRBJ2-7; D perhaps matches TRBD1 (6 bases). Trimming left V 5 bases short and J 3 bases short, with 26 bases between. The germline gives CDR1 MNHEY, CDR2 SMNVEV (reference sequence). The CDR3 runs to 18 residues. CDR3 sequence (DNA): TGTGCCAGCAGTCTAAAAGGGGATCGACAGGCCTACCTCTACGAGCAGTACTTC. As protein: CASSLKGDRQAYLYEQYF.

The table lists this clone with a few counts. J is TRBJ2-5 and V is TRBV2, with a tentative D call TRBD1 (6 bases). The CDR3 runs to 13 residues. The germline V gene encodes CDR1 SNHLY and CDR2 FYNNEI. The V and J ends lost 6 bases and 4 bases respectively, with 12 bases between them. In DNA, the CDR3 is TGTGCCAGCAGGGCAGGGGTCGCAGAGACCCAGTACTTC. Translating gives CASRAGVAETQYF.

CDR3 nucleotide sequence: TGTGCCAGCAGCCCTTGGGACAGGGGTCGGGCTAATGAAAAACTGTTTTTT. This gives the protein CASSPWDRGRANEKLFF. The V call is TRBV7-6, the J call TRBJ1-4; 10 bases map to TRBD1. The V and J ends lost 5 bases and 3 bases, in that order; junction bases with no gene match: 9. The germline gives CDR1 SGHVS, CDR2 FNYEAQ. The CDR3 sequence is 17 residues long.

The J gene is TRBJ1-5, the V gene TRBV2, with 10 positions matching TRBD1. The ends lost 7 bases at V and 6 bases at J; junction bases unmatched: 6. Germline V gene lookup returns CDR1 SNHLY and CDR2 FYNNEI. The CDR3 runs 14 residues. The CDR3: CASNMDRGVQPQHF. The CDR3 bases are TGTGCCAGCAATATGGACAGGGGGGTTCAGCCCCAGCATTTT.

This clone was recorded only once. The chain couples TRBV29-1 to TRBJ1-4, with TRBD1 as a possible D gene (6 bases). Germline assignment: CDR1 SQVTM and CDR2 ANQGSEA. The CDR3 is 14 amino acids. Trimming stripped 6 bases from V and 8 bases from J, with 19 bases between. CDR3 nucleotides: TGCAGCGTCATTAATACAGGGAAGGAAGAAAAACTGTTTTTT. As protein: CSVINTGKEEKLFF.

The V and J genes are TRBV2 and TRBJ1-1; 7 bases are a match to TRBD1. CDR1 and CDR2 from the germline V gene are SNHLY and FYNNEI. V was clipped by 5 bases and J by 2 bases; unmatched bases: 8. The CDR3 is 15 amino acids. The CDR3 spells CASSLGGTDNTEAFF. The CDR3 region has the DNA TGTGCCAGCAGTTTGGGCGGGACAGATAACACTGAAGCTTTCTTT.

The V and J genes are TRBV19 and TRBJ2-1; TRBD1 agrees at 7 bases. The CDR3 is 13 residues long. CDR1 is LNHDA and CDR2 is SQIVND in the germline V gene (reference sequence). V was pared by 9 bases and J by 5 bases, with 7 bases of the junction left unmatched. In DNA, the CDR3 is TGTGCCAGCCGTCGGGACAGAGACAATGAGCAGTTCTTC. It yields the protein CASRRDRDNEQFF.